The clone carrying this TCR beta chain was counted ten times or more. What it recognizes is unknown. This specimen belongs to a study of Graves' ophthalmopathy and Graves' hyperthyroidism. Notes on the study in general: Distinction of ophthalmopathy from stable hyperthyroidism by a 13-signature model reached roughly 87% sensitivity and 75% to 84% specificity.

Certain patients were not enrolled. These were patients with other autoimmune diseases, uncontrolled infections, pregnancy or lactation. This CDR3 has 14 amino acids. Between the trimmed V and J ends, which lost 6 bases and 4 bases, there was a span of 15 bases. The TCR beta CDR3 regions underwent amplification from RNA transcripts. Investigators did first-round RT-PCR with HTBI primers, then second-round multiplex PCR. One entry per CDR3 protein, called by TCRdb with MiXCR from the multiplex PCR reads. The top ten clones hold 7.1% of a sample with 680,000 or so distinct CDR3 sequences, approximately 22% of them seen once.

The TCR was taken from a woman aged 18 to 35 with stable Graves' hyperthyroidism. Some clones in this sample may be carry-over from other donors' samples. V gene TRBV12-3 or TRBV12-4 combines with J gene TRBJ1-2; D gene unclear. The sequenced material came from peripheral blood. DNA of the CDR3: TGTGCCAGCAGCCCAGCCCCAGCCACCTATGGCTACACCTTC. The encoded protein is CASSPAPATYGYTF.